Shown below are 19 T cell receptor beta chains from a single sample sequenced in a study of sequential checkpoint blockade in melanoma. Sequenced by immunoSEQ multiplex PCR; TCRdb stores in-frame clones only, minus some. The sample carries approximately 23,000 clones, roughly 80% recorded once. Sample treatment: randomized to nivolumab then ipilimumab (arm A) or the reverse (arm B). This specimen was CD8+ T cells sorted from blood (inferred from file names), taken from a patient given nivolumab and ipilimumab in sequence. These receptors were collected from a human donor with melanoma.

This clone has a single count. The V and J genes are TRBV7-2 and TRBJ2-7, with TRBD2 matching over 11 bases. Per the germline V gene, CDR1 is SGHTA and CDR2 is FQGNSA. V gave up 5 bases and J gave up 4 bases; unmatched junction bases: 4. This CDR3 has 14 residues. CDR3 sequence: CASSILAGGYEQYF. CDR3 sequence (DNA): TGTGCCAGCAGCATCCTAGCGGGGGGATACGAGCAGTACTTC.

The chain has TRBV5-6 and TRBJ1-4; 7 bases fit TRBD1. Germline V gene data show CDR1 as SGHDT and CDR2 as YYEEEE. Trimming cost V 2 bases and J 8 bases; bases outside gene matches: 6. This CDR3 is built from 14 residues. CDR3 nucleotide sequence: TGTGCCAGCAGCTTCACAGGGGTGAGGGAAAAACTGTTTTTT. Translating it yields CASSFTGVREKLFF.

This clone was counted a single time. The rearrangement uses TRBV5-1 and TRBJ2-6; 14 bases line up with TRBD2. The CDR3 sequence is 18 residues long. J lost 2 bases, V lost 0 bases, and 1 base had no gene match. CDR1 is SGHRS and CDR2 is YFSETQ in the germline V gene. The CDR3 reads CASSLEGLAGAGANVLTF. The CDR3 DNA follows: TGCGCCAGCAGCTTGGAGGGACTAGCGGGAGCTGGGGCCAACGTCCTGACTTTC.

The chain joins TRBV19 to TRBJ1-2, with 12 nucleotides matching TRBD1. CDR1 is LNHDA, CDR2 SQIVND, per germline (reference sequence). J was trimmed by 6 bases and V by 9 bases; bases with no gene match: 5. This CDR3 has 13 amino acids. The CDR3 nucleotides read TGTGCCAGCGGGACAGGGGGCCTTCATGGCTACACCTTC. Its translation: CASGTGGLHGYTF. Together with reference TRBV19 and TRBJ1-2, the CDR3 gives the full variable domain: DGGITQSPKYLFRKEGQNVTLSCEQNLNHDAMYWYRQDPGQGLRLIYYSQIVNDFQKGDIAEGYSVSREKKESFPLTVTSAQKNPTAFYLCASGTGGLHGYTFGSGTRLTVV.

The chain combines TRBV5-6 with TRBJ2-5; D unclear. V was trimmed by 0 bases and J by 6 bases, leaving 15 bases between them. The germline CDR1 and CDR2 sequences are SGHDT and YYEEEE. CDR3 length equals 15 residues. Here the CDR3 reads CASSLATQSMQTQYF. As DNA, the CDR3 is TGTGCCAGCAGCTTGGCAACCCAGTCGATGCAGACCCAGTACTTC.

The chain combines TRBV27 with TRBJ1-2; 8 bases fit TRBD1. The germline gives CDR1 MNHEY, CDR2 SMNVEV (reference sequence). The CDR3 has 14 residues. The V segment lost 1 base and the J segment 7 bases; nucleotides outside the gene matches: 5. In DNA, the CDR3 is TGTGCCAGCAGTTTATTAGGACAGGGTAGTGGCTACACCTTC. Translating it yields CASSLLGQGSGYTF.

CDR3 sequence: CSVEDRGTGAYEQYF. The CDR3 DNA is TGCAGCGTTGAAGATCGAGGGACAGGGGCGTACGAGCAGTACTTC. The V gene is TRBV29-1, the J gene TRBJ2-7, with 10 nucleotides matching TRBD1. Germline CDR1 SQVTM, CDR2 ANQGSEA. This CDR3 contains 15 residues. Trimming at V came to 0 bases and at J to 4 bases, leaving 6 bases not matched to a gene.

V and J are TRBV6-5 and TRBJ2-1, with 11 nucleotides matching TRBD2. This CDR3 has 16 amino acids. V lost 0 bases and J lost 8; bases outside the gene matches: 6. Germline V gives CDR1 MNHEY, CDR2 SVGAGI. The CDR3 sequence: CASSYSLAGGHHEQFF. The CDR3, as DNA: TGTGCCAGCAGTTACTCGCTAGCGGGAGGTCACCATGAGCAGTTCTTC.

This chain joins TRBV5-6 and TRBJ2-5; 8 bases match TRBD1. Germline V gives CDR1 SGHDT, CDR2 YYEEEE. The CDR3 totals 14 residues. Unmatched junction bases numbered 3, after V lost 0 bases and J lost 5 bases. Here the CDR3 reads CASSLEDRVETQYF. The CDR3 DNA follows: TGTGCCAGCAGCTTGGAGGACAGGGTGGAGACCCAGTACTTC.

The chain has TRBV28 and TRBJ2-5; unclear D gene. The germline V and J ends were trimmed by 3 bases and 2 bases, with 7 bases remaining between them. Germline CDR1 MDHEN, CDR2 SYDVKM. CDR3 length: 13 amino acids. The CDR3 region is CASSFENQETQYF. CDR3 in DNA: TGTGCCAGCAGTTTTGAGAATCAAGAGACCCAGTACTTC.

This chain joins TRBV7-6 and TRBJ2-7, with 8 bases identical to TRBD2. V dropped 5 bases and J dropped 2; count of bases not matched to a gene: 17. Germline CDR1 and CDR2: SGHVS and FNYEAQ. The CDR3 has 18 amino acids. DNA for the CDR3: TGTGCCAGCAGCCAGGGGCCCCGGCCGGGAGGGGGGCCCTACGAGCAGTACTTC. Translated, it gives CASSQGPRPGGGPYEQYF.

This chain connects TRBV7-9 to TRBJ1-2, with D hard to call. Germline V gene data show CDR1 as SEHNR and CDR2 as FQNEAQ (reference sequence). The V end lost 5 bases, the J end lost 3 bases, and 10 bases lay between the germline ends. This CDR3 has 13 residues. The CDR3 DNA reads as TGTGCCAGCAGCGCCCCGGAGGACTATGGCTACACCTTC. This translates into CASSAPEDYGYTF.

The rearrangement links TRBV4-2 to TRBJ2-7; the D gene is possibly TRBD2 (6 bases). The V end lost 4 bases, the J end lost 4 bases, and 11 bases lay between the germline ends. Germline assignment: CDR1 LGHNA and CDR2 YNFKEQ. The CDR3 extends over 13 amino acids. The DNA of the CDR3 is TGTGCCAGCAGCCCGGGAGTTCGTTACGAGCAGTACTTC. Protein: CASSPGVRYEQYF.

The chain joins TRBV21-1 to TRBJ2-7; the table calls TRBD2, which could not be checked here. TRBV21-1 is a documented pseudogene. The CDR3 runs to 13 residues. This chain's CDR3 is CASRGTRTYEQYF. CDR3 bases: TGTGCCAGCAGAGGGACTAGGACCTACGAGCAGTACTTC.

As DNA, the CDR3 is TGCGCCAGCAGCCAAGCCCTGGCGCTAGCGGGGCACGAGCAGTACTTC. This gives the protein CASSQALALAGHEQYF. The rearrangement uses TRBV4-1 and TRBJ2-7, with TRBD2 identical over 9 bases. Unmatched junction bases numbered 9, after V lost 1 base and J lost 5 bases. The CDR3 contains 16 residues. Germline V gene data show CDR1 as MGHRA and CDR2 as YSYEKL.

The gene calls are TRBV5-4 and TRBJ2-1, with D possibly matching TRBD1 (6 bases). V was shortened by 2 bases and J by 6 bases, with 12 bases between the two germline ends. Per the germline V gene, CDR1 is SGHNT and CDR2 is YYREEE (reference sequence). This CDR3 spans 14 amino acids. DNA for the CDR3: TGTGCCAGCAGCTTAGGGACACCCCTCAATGAGCAGTTCTTC. This sequence encodes CASSLGTPLNEQFF.

In this sample, this clone turned up a few times. The gene calls are TRBV14 and TRBJ1-4; D perhaps matches TRBD1 (5 bases). V lost 1 base, J lost 0 bases, and 15 bases lay in between. The CDR3 sequence is 18 residues long. Germline assignment: CDR1 SGHDN and CDR2 FVKESK. This CDR3 is CASSQGAGMIATNEKLFF. CDR3 in DNA: TGTGCCAGCAGCCAAGGTGCAGGGATGATTGCAACTAATGAAAAACTGTTTTTT.

This clone was found once. The chain recombines TRBV27 with TRBJ2-7, with D perhaps matching TRBD2 (6 bases). The CDR3 runs 13 residues. Trimming cost V 4 bases and J 4 bases, with 11 bases left between them. Germline lookup yields CDR1 MNHEY and CDR2 SMNVEV (reference sequence). In nucleotides, the CDR3 is TGTGCCAGCAGTTGGGACTCGCGATACGAGCAGTACTTC. Encoded protein: CASSWDSRYEQYF.

This clone was observed a single time. The CDR3 is CASSSVPSYEQYF. The DNA of the CDR3 is TGTGCCAGCAGTTCAGTTCCCTCCTACGAGCAGTACTTC. The chain combines TRBV28 with TRBJ2-7; D unresolved. V was clipped by 4 bases and J by 0 bases, with 7 bases between them. The CDR3 covers 13 residues. Germline CDR1 is MDHEN and CDR2 is SYDVKM.